This T cell receptor (beta chain) was profiled in a study of blood T cell repertoires in COVID-19. Study as a whole: Sample material is recorded as cDNA or gDNA derived from T cells, B-cell-depleted T cells, or PBMCs.

Libraries were prepared by immunoSEQ multiplex PCR; TCRdb keeps only in-frame clonotypes and omits some of them. Of 75,000 to 90,000 clones listed, 80% are singletons. Germline-derived CDR1 and CDR2 are LNHDA and SQIVND (reference sequence). The CDR3 covers 12 residues. Deletions cut 4 bases from V and 8 bases from J, with 9 bases between. The sample comprised peripheral blood. The receptor's source is a woman aged 70 to 79 with acute or convalescent COVID-19. V and J are TRBV19 and TRBJ2-1; the D gene is possibly TRBD1 (5 bases). The CDR3 DNA follows: TGTGCCAGTAGTAAACAGGTGGATGAGCAGTTCTTC. It codes for CASSKQVDEQFF.